Presented here are 25 T cell receptor beta chains from one specimen sequenced in a study of blood T cell repertoires in COVID-19. Produced via immunoSEQ multiplex PCR; TCRdb's table is partial and in-frame only. The repertoire has roughly 59,000 clones, 76% of them found once; the top ten carry over 6%. The sample taken for sequencing was peripheral blood. The source of these receptors is a woman aged 50 to 60 with active or convalescent COVID-19.

The chain carries TRBV2 and TRBJ1-1; D not certain. This CDR3 has 13 residues. V was shortened by 8 bases and J by 3 bases, with 13 bases between the two germline ends. From germline, CDR1 is SNHLY and CDR2 FYNNEI. The CDR3 DNA follows: TGTGCCAGCTCGACTAACCCCGACACTGAAGCTTTCTTT. Protein sequence: CASSTNPDTEAFF.

The chain joins TRBV19 to TRBJ2-3; 7 bases agree with TRBD2. Germline CDR1 and CDR2: LNHDA and SQIVND (reference sequence). V was pared by 3 bases and J by 2 bases, with 5 bases of the junction left unmatched. This CDR3 region has 15 residues. CDR3 loop: CASSIREAFTDTQYF. CDR3 coding DNA: TGTGCCAGTAGTATTCGGGAGGCCTTCACAGATACGCAGTATTTT.

The gene calls are TRBV18 and TRBJ1-2; 7 bases line up with TRBD1. V lost 3 bases, J lost 1 base, and 8 bases stayed unmatched. In germline, CDR1 is KGHSH, CDR2 LQKENI. This CDR3 is 16 amino acids long. The CDR3 loop reads CASSPGLQGLNYGYTF. CDR3 nucleotide sequence: TGTGCCAGCTCACCCGGGCTACAGGGGCTTAACTATGGCTACACCTTC.

This clone has more than one count but fewer than ten. The chain has TRBV18 and TRBJ2-1, with 14 nucleotides matching TRBD2. Germline V gene sequence: CDR1 KGHSH, CDR2 LQKENI. J was trimmed by 8 bases and V by 6 bases; bases with no gene match: 15. This CDR3 is built from 18 residues. In DNA, the CDR3 is TGTGCCAGCTCCCCTGGCTACGGACTAGCGGGAGGTGCCGATGAGCAGTTCTTC. Protein product: CASSPGYGLAGGADEQFF.

The chain links TRBV19 to TRBJ1-1; 7 nucleotides match TRBD1. The germline CDR1 and CDR2 sequences are LNHDA and SQIVND (reference sequence). The CDR3 extends over 15 amino acids. V lost 6 bases to trimming and J lost 1 base; unmatched junction nucleotides: 8. CDR3 sequence reads: CASRDRVVGNTEAFF. In DNA, the CDR3 is TGTGCCAGTAGAGACAGGGTAGTTGGGAACACTGAAGCTTTCTTT.

This clone was seen only a few times. The rearrangement uses TRBV7-9 and TRBJ2-2; weak D call: TRBD1 (6 bases). CDR1 SEHNR and CDR2 FQNEAQ come from the germline V gene (reference sequence). Trimming pared 4 bases from V and 4 bases from J, leaving 10 bases between. The CDR3 consists of 14 residues. The CDR3 DNA reads TGTGCCAGCAGCTGGGACATGGGCACCGGGGAGCTGTTTTTT. As protein: CASSWDMGTGELFF. Complete variable domain (other parts from reference TRBV7-9 and TRBJ2-2): DTGVSQNPRHKITKRGQNVTFRCDPISEHNRLYWYRQTLGQGPEFLTYFQNEAQLEKSRLLSDRFSAERPKGSFSTLEIQRTEQGDSAMYLCASSWDMGTGELFFGEGSRLTVL.

The DNA of the CDR3 is TGTGCCAGCAGCCGCGGGACAGGTAATCAGCCCCAGCATTTT. This sequence encodes CASSRGTGNQPQHF. This chain links TRBV6-2 or TRBV6-3 with TRBJ1-5, with 8 bases fitting TRBD1. This CDR3 has 14 residues. V shed 6 bases and J 4 bases; nucleotides not matched to a gene: 5. The V gene's germline CDR1 is MNHEY and CDR2 SVGEGT.

The chain carries TRBV5-1 and TRBJ2-7, with 9 bases matching TRBD1. The germline V gene has CDR1 SGHRS and CDR2 YFSETQ. This CDR3 comprises 14 residues. With 2 bases clipped from V and 7 bases from J, the junction kept 7 bases outside the gene matches. CDR3 DNA: TGCGCCAGCAGCTTAGCACAGGGGGCATCTGAGCAGTACTTC. It is translated as CASSLAQGASEQYF.

J is TRBJ1-2 and V is TRBV27; D possibly corresponds to TRBD1 (6 bases). The CDR3 spans 13 residues. From germline, CDR1 is MNHEY and CDR2 SMNVEV (reference sequence). Trimming cost V 8 bases and J 5 bases, with 15 bases left between them. DNA for the CDR3: TGTGCCAGCGCGAGGGCAGGGGCTTATGGCTACACCTTC. It yields the protein CASARAGAYGYTF.

This clone was seen a few times. V and J are TRBV3-1 (or the pseudogene TRBV3-2) and TRBJ1-3, with D perhaps matching TRBD1 (5 bases). Germline V gene sequence: CDR1 LGHDT, CDR2 YNNKEL (reference sequence). The CDR3 length is 16 residues. Trimming pared 2 bases from V and 0 bases from J, leaving 11 bases between. The CDR3 nucleotides are TGTGCCAGCAGCCAACCCTCGGGGGGCTCTGGAAACACCATATATTTT. Residues: CASSQPSGGSGNTIYF.

The chain joins TRBV18 to TRBJ1-3, with TRBD1 matching 8 bases. Trimming removed 3 bases from V and 4 bases from J; junction bases left unmatched: 5. In germline, CDR1 is KGHSH, CDR2 LQKENI. CDR3 length: 15 amino acids. This CDR3 is CASSPVQGVGNTIYF. The CDR3 DNA reads TGTGCCAGCTCACCGGTACAGGGGGTCGGAAACACCATATATTTT.

V usage is TRBV30 and J usage is TRBJ1-1, with 8 bases fitting TRBD1. Germline trimming cut 3 bases from V and 5 bases from J; bases unmatched to any gene: 5. Germline CDR1 GTSNPN, CDR2 SVGIG (reference sequence). The CDR3 contains 13 residues. CDR3 loop: CAWRTGAPTEAFF. The CDR3 DNA sequence: TGTGCCTGGAGGACAGGGGCTCCTACTGAAGCTTTCTTT.

The V gene is TRBV4-1, the J gene TRBJ2-3, with 12 bases fitting TRBD2. Germline CDR1 and CDR2: MGHRA and YSYEKL. The CDR3 contains 15 residues. After removal of 4 bases from V and 1 base from J, the junction contained 0 bases not matched to a gene. The CDR3 loop reads CASSRLAGGTDTQYF. The CDR3 coding sequence is TGCGCCAGCAGCCGACTAGCGGGGGGCACAGATACGCAGTATTTT.

This clone has just a few counts. The V call is TRBV15, the J call TRBJ2-2, with a possible D match to TRBD2 (5 bases). CDR3 length: 15 amino acids. Germline CDR1 and CDR2: LNHNV and YYDKDF (reference sequence). Trimming shortened V by 1 base and J by 6 bases, and 12 bases separated the two germline ends. The CDR3 spells CATSRGQLDAGELFF. CDR3 sequence (DNA): TGTGCCACCAGCAGAGGTCAACTAGACGCCGGGGAGCTGTTTTTT.

This clone was seen at least ten times. This chain joins TRBV7-9 and TRBJ2-7; 8 bases line up with TRBD2. V shed 4 bases and J 1 base; nucleotides not matched to a gene: 9. The CDR3 runs to 16 residues. Germline loops: CDR1 SEHNR, CDR2 FQNEAQ (reference sequence). Written as DNA, the CDR3 is TGTGCCAGCAGCTCGTCCGGGACTAGGACGTCCTACGAGCAGTACTTC. This codes for CASSSSGTRTSYEQYF.

This chain uses TRBV19 with TRBJ1-4; 7 bases agree with TRBD1. V dropped 6 bases and J dropped 8; count of bases not matched to a gene: 9. This CDR3 spans 14 amino acids. The germline V gene encodes CDR1 LNHDA and CDR2 SQIVND (reference sequence). Written as DNA, the CDR3 is TGTGCCAGTAGGCGAAGGGACAGAGAGGAAAAACTGTTTTTT. It yields the protein CASRRRDREEKLFF.

In this sample, this clone turned up once. The rearrangement links TRBV6-5 to TRBJ1-1; D call uncertain. Trimming removed 10 bases at V and 4 bases at J, with 10 bases between. CDR3 size: 11 residues. Germline CDR1 MNHEY, CDR2 SVGAGI. The CDR3 sequence is CATVFVTEAFF. The DNA of the CDR3 is TGTGCCACAGTGTTTGTCACTGAAGCTTTCTTT.

The chain couples TRBV5-1 to TRBJ2-1, with 7 bases fitting TRBD1. V lost 4 bases, J lost 8 bases, and 12 bases stayed unmatched. This CDR3 is built from 15 residues. The V gene's germline CDR1 is SGHRS and CDR2 YFSETQ. The chain's CDR3 is CASSRPGGNGDEQFF. CDR3 coding DNA: TGCGCCAGCAGCAGGCCAGGGGGAAATGGGGATGAGCAGTTCTTC. Full variable domain (rest looked up from reference TRBV5-1 and TRBJ2-1): KAGVTQTPRYLIKTRGQQVTLSCSPISGHRSVSWYQQTPGQGLQFLFEYFSETQRNKGNFPGRFSGRQFSNSRSEMNVSTLELGDSALYLCASSRPGGNGDEQFFGPGTRLTVL.

J is TRBJ1-2 and V is TRBV5-4; TRBD1 might be the D (5 bases). This CDR3 comprises 14 residues. V was trimmed by 4 bases and J by 5 bases, leaving 15 bases between them. In germline, CDR1 is SGHNT, CDR2 YYREEE (reference sequence). The CDR3 bases are TGTGCCAGCAGCCGGAGGGGTCAAGGGTATGGCTACACCTTC. This sequence encodes CASSRRGQGYGYTF.

This sequence joins TRBV7-9 and TRBJ1-2; 10 bases fit TRBD1. V was clipped by 5 bases and J by 8 bases; unmatched bases: 14. From germline, CDR1 is SEHNR and CDR2 FQNEAQ (reference sequence). The CDR3 runs 16 residues. For the CDR3, the DNA is TGTGCCAGCAGCACTTCTTTCGGGACAGGGGTGAGCGGCTACACCTTC. Translating it yields CASSTSFGTGVSGYTF.

The J gene is TRBJ2-5, the V gene TRBV2; D may be TRBD2 (5 bases). This CDR3 region has 14 residues. The V end was cut by 5 bases, the J end by 2 bases, with 12 bases between. Per germline, CDR1 SNHLY and CDR2 FYNNEI. Here the CDR3 DNA reads TGTGCCAGCAGTTCCACAAGAGGGCAAGAGACCCAGTACTTC. Amino acid sequence: CASSSTRGQETQYF. Full variable domain (rest looked up from reference TRBV2 and TRBJ2-5): EPEVTQTPSHQVTQMGQEVILRCVPISNHLYFYWYRQILGQKVEFLVSFYNNEISEKSEIFDDQFSVERPDGSNFTLKIRSTKLEDSAMYFCASSSTRGQETQYFGPGTRLLVL.

The chain is built from TRBV15 and TRBJ1-1; TRBD1 matches at 8 bases. In germline, CDR1 is LNHNV, CDR2 YYDKDF (reference sequence). The CDR3 consists of 13 residues. V shed 6 bases, J shed 9 bases, and the junction held 9 bases outside the gene matches. Here the CDR3 DNA reads TGTGCCACCAGGAACAGGGGGAAGCAGCAAGCTTTCTTT. Translation: CATRNRGKQQAFF.

This clone was seen once. The chain uses TRBV6-2 or TRBV6-3 and TRBJ1-2, with 9 bases lining up with TRBD1. Trimming took 5 bases from V and 6 from J; bases not matched to a gene: 10. CDR3 length: 15 residues. From germline, CDR1 is MNHEY and CDR2 SVGEGT. The DNA for the CDR3 is TGTGCCAGCAGTCGCCCGGGACAGGGCCGTGATGGCTACACCTTC. It yields the protein CASSRPGQGRDGYTF.

The rearrangement links TRBV6-6 to TRBJ1-1; 8 positions agree with TRBD1. V gave up 3 bases and J gave up 3 bases; unmatched junction bases: 6. Germline CDR1 MNHNY, CDR2 SVGAGI (reference sequence). The CDR3 contains 15 residues. The CDR3 here is CASSYSGGYDTEAFF. CDR3 DNA sequence: TGTGCCAGCAGTTATTCAGGGGGCTACGACACTGAAGCTTTCTTT.

This sequence joins TRBV24-1 and TRBJ1-6; 7 bases agree with TRBD1. Trimming cost V 9 bases and J 1 base; bases outside gene matches: 8. CDR3 length: 16 amino acids. CDR1 KGHDR and CDR2 SFDVKD come from the germline V gene. CDR3 residues: CATPGTAFSYNSPLHF. The CDR3 nucleotides are TGTGCCACCCCCGGGACAGCCTTTTCCTATAATTCACCCCTCCACTTT.